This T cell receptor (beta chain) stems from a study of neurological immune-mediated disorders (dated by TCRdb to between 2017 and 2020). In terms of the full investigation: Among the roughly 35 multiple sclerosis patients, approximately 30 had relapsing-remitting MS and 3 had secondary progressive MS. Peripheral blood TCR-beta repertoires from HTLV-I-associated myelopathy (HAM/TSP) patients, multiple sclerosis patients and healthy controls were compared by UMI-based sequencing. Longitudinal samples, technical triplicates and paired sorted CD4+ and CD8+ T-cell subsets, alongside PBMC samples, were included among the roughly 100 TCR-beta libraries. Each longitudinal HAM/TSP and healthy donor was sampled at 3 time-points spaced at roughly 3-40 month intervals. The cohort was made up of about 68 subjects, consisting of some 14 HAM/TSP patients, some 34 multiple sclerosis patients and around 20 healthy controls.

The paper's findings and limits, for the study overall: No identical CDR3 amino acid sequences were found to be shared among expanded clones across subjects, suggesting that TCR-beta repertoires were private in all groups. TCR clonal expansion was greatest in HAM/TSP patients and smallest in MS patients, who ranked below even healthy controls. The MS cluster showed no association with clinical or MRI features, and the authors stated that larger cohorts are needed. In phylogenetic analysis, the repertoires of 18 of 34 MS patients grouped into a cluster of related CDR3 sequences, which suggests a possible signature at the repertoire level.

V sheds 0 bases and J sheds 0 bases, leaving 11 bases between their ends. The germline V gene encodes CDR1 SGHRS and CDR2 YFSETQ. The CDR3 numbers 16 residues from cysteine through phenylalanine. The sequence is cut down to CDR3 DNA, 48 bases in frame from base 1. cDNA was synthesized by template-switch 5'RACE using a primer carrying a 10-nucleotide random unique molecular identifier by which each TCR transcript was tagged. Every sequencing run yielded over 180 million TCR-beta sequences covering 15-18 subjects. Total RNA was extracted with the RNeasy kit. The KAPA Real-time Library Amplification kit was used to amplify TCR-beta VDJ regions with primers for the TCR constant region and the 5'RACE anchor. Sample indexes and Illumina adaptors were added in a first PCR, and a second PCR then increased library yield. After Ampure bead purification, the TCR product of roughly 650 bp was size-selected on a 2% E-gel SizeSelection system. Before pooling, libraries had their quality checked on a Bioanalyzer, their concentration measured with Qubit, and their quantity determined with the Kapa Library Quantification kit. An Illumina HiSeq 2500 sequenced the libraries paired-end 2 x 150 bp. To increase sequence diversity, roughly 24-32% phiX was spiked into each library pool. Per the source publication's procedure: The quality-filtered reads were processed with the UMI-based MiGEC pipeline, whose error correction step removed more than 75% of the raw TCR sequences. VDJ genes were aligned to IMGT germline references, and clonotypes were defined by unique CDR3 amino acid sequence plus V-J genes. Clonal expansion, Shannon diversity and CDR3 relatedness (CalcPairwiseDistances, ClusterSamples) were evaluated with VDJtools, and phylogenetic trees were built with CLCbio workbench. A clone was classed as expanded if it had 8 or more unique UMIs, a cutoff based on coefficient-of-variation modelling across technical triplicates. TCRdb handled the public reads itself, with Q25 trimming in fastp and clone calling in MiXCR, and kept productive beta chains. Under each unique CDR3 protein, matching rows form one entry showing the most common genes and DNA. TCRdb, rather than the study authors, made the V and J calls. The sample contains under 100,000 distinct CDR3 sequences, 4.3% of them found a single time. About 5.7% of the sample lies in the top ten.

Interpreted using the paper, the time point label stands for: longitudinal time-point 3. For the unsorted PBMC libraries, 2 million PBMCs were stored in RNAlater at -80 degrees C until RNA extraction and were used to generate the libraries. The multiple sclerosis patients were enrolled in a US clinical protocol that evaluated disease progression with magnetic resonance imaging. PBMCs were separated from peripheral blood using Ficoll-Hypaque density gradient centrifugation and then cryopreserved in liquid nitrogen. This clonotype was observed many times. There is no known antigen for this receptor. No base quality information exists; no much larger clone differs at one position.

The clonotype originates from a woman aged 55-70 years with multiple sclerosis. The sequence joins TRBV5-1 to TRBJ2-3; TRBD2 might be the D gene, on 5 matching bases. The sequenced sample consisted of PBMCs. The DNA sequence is TGCGCCAGCAGCTTGGTGGCTAGCCTTAGCACAGATACGCAGTATTTT. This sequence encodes CASSLVASLSTDTQYF.